These 27 T cell receptor beta chains were all obtained from the same sample, sequenced in a study of early T cells in non-severe SARS-CoV-2 infection. Via MiXCR, TCRdb re-called the 5' RACE reads, giving one row per CDR3 protein. The repertoire holds tens of thousands of distinct CDR3 sequences, approximately 9% seen once, with about 5.4% in the top ten. The specimen comprised whole blood, sampled at baseline. The receptor set was obtained from an adult who was a healthcare worker with PCR-confirmed SARS-CoV-2 infection or an uninfected control (not recorded which).

This clonotype was observed a handful of times. The chain is built from TRBV6-2 or TRBV6-3 and TRBJ1-4, with TRBD1 as a possible D gene (6 bases). The germline CDR1 and CDR2 sequences are MNHEY and SVGEGT. The CDR3 loop spans 13 amino acids. V was pared by 7 bases and J by 5 bases, with 11 bases between. The CDR3 loop is CASIGTPNEKLFF. In nucleotides, the CDR3 is TGTGCCAGCATTGGGACACCGAATGAAAAACTGTTTTTT.

This clonotype was seen more than once but under ten times. The chain joins TRBV12-3 or TRBV12-4 to TRBJ2-7; 13 bases agree with TRBD2. With V trimmed by 5 bases and J by 12 bases, 16 bases remained unmatched. This CDR3 contains 16 residues. CDR3 amino acids: CASSPTGTSGIAQAYF. CDR3 DNA sequence: TGTGCCAGCAGTCCCACCGGGACTAGCGGGATAGCCCAGGCGTACTTC.

This chain links TRBV7-2 with TRBJ1-6; D gene uncertain. Germline CDR1 SGHTA, CDR2 FQGNSA. Trimming took off 2 bases at V and 9 bases at J, with 11 bases between the two ends. The length of the CDR3 is 14 residues. The CDR3, as DNA: TGTGCCAGCAGCTTACTTCCGGAGGGTTCACCCCTCCACTTT. Protein sequence: CASSLLPEGSPLHF.

This clonotype was recorded many times. The chain employs TRBV11-2 and TRBJ2-2; 7 bases are a match to TRBD1. Germline V gene sequence: CDR1 SGHAT, CDR2 FQNNGV. V dropped 6 bases and J dropped 3; count of bases not matched to a gene: 10. The CDR3 is made up of 16 amino acids. The DNA for the CDR3 is TGTGCCAGCAGACCCCTCGGGGACAGATACACCGGGGAGCTGTTTTTT. Translation: CASRPLGDRYTGELFF.

This clonotype was seen at least ten times. The genes are TRBV3-1 and TRBJ2-3; 8 positions agree with TRBD2. This CDR3 has 16 residues. V lost 3 bases to trimming and J lost 2 bases; unmatched junction nucleotides: 7. From germline, CDR1 is LGHDT and CDR2 YNNKEL (reference sequence). The CDR3 nucleotides are TGTGCCAGCAGCCAGGCACTAGCGGCCAACACAGATACGCAGTATTTT. Translating gives CASSQALAANTDTQYF.

This clonotype was picked up a small number of times. The chain has TRBV13 and TRBJ1-6, with 9 bases identical to TRBD1. Germline-derived CDR1 and CDR2 are PRHDT and FYEKMQ (reference sequence). This CDR3 has 14 amino acids. V shed 0 bases, J shed 10 bases, and the junction held 1 base outside the gene matches. The CDR3 is CASSLGTGGSPLHF. CDR3 DNA: TGTGCCAGCAGCTTAGGGACAGGGGGATCACCCCTCCACTTT.

This clonotype was detected only a few times. The gene calls are TRBV7-9 and TRBJ2-7; D not resolved. V shed 5 bases and J shed 0 bases, with 14 bases lying between them. Germline V gene lookup returns CDR1 SEHNR and CDR2 FQNEAQ (reference sequence). The CDR3 totals 15 residues. The CDR3 DNA sequence: TGTGCCAGCAGCCCATCGTCGGGCTACTCCTACGAGCAGTACTTC. Translating gives CASSPSSGYSYEQYF.

This clonotype was found a few times. The rearrangement links TRBV4-3 to TRBJ2-1; 9 bases match TRBD2. This CDR3 spans 15 amino acids. Germline V lookup: CDR1 LGHNA, CDR2 YSLEER. The trim removed 6 bases at V and 3 bases at J, leaving 6 bases unmatched. CDR3 nucleotides: TGCGCCAGCAGGACCGTAGCGGGGGTCTACAATGAGCAGTTCTTC. Protein: CASRTVAGVYNEQFF.

This clonotype came up many times. The CDR3 DNA reads TGTGCCAGCAGTCCCGGGACAACGAACACTGAAGCTTTCTTT. Its protein is CASSPGTTNTEAFF. The chain carries TRBV6-6 and TRBJ1-1; weak D call: TRBD1 (6 bases). Trimming removed 5 bases from V and 1 base from J, with 11 bases in between. Germline CDR1 is MNHNY and CDR2 is SVGAGI (reference sequence). The CDR3 loop spans 14 amino acids.

The chain is built from TRBV2 and TRBJ2-2; no firm D call. The CDR3 is 15 residues long. Trimming took off 9 bases at V and 0 bases at J, with 14 bases between the two ends. In germline, CDR1 is SNHLY, CDR2 FYNNEI. CDR3 DNA sequence: TGTGCCAGGGCCGAGTCGCCCGCGAACACCGGGGAGCTGTTTTTT. Its translation: CARAESPANTGELFF.

The rearrangement links TRBV7-2 to TRBJ2-7; a possible D gene is TRBD2 (5 bases). V dropped 1 base and J dropped 0 bases, with 10 bases sitting between them. The germline V gene encodes CDR1 SGHTA and CDR2 FQGNSA. This CDR3 spans 15 amino acids. Here the CDR3 DNA reads TGTGCCAGCAGCTTAGGGAGCGGATCCTCCTACGAGCAGTACTTC. It encodes CASSLGSGSSYEQYF.

The CDR3 protein is CASSLTDRGADEQYF. The CDR3 DNA follows: TGTGCCAGCAGCCTAACCGACAGGGGGGCCGACGAGCAGTACTTC. V gene TRBV7-9 combines with J gene TRBJ2-7, with 9 nucleotides matching TRBD1. From germline, CDR1 is SEHNR and CDR2 FQNEAQ (reference sequence). This CDR3 comprises 15 residues. The V gene end was trimmed by 5 bases and the J gene end by 5 bases; junction bases not matched to a gene: 10.

This clonotype came up many times. V is TRBV7-9 and J is TRBJ1-1; possibly TRBD1 for D (5 bases). The germline V gene has CDR1 SEHNR and CDR2 FQNEAQ (reference sequence). The CDR3 contains 14 residues. V was shortened by 3 bases and J by 8 bases, with 16 bases between the two germline ends. This CDR3 reads CASSFQPRDGEAFF. In DNA, the CDR3 is TGTGCCAGCAGCTTTCAACCCCGGGACGGCGAAGCTTTCTTT.

This clonotype has ten or more counts. The rearrangement uses TRBV9 and TRBJ2-3; 11 nucleotides match TRBD2. The CDR3 is made up of 18 amino acids. Trimming removed 1 base from V and 0 bases from J; junction bases left unmatched: 7. Per the germline V gene, CDR1 is SGDLS and CDR2 is YYNGEE. Here the CDR3 reads CASSVRPGTSGSTDTQYF. DNA of the CDR3: TGTGCCAGCAGCGTACGTCCTGGGACTAGCGGAAGCACAGATACGCAGTATTTT.

This clonotype was counted ten times or more. The rearrangement links TRBV20-1 to TRBJ1-6; no firm D call. The germline V gene encodes CDR1 DFQATT and CDR2 SNEGSKA (reference sequence). The CDR3 has 13 residues. Trimming cost V 6 bases and J 0 bases, with 6 bases left between them. The CDR3 here is CSAPVSYNSPLHF. The CDR3 nucleotides are TGCAGTGCCCCGGTCTCCTATAATTCACCCCTCCACTTT.

The J gene is TRBJ1-2, the V gene TRBV12-3 or TRBV12-4, with 9 nucleotides matching TRBD1. This CDR3 is 13 amino acids long. Unmatched junction bases numbered 6, after V lost 5 bases and J lost 8 bases. The CDR3 DNA is TGTGCCAGCAGTACCCGGACAGGGGACGGCTACACCTTC. Translation: CASSTRTGDGYTF.

V usage is TRBV2 and J usage is TRBJ2-5, with 9 bases lining up with TRBD2. Germline V gene sequence: CDR1 SNHLY, CDR2 FYNNEI. J gave up 5 bases and V 4 bases, and 11 bases lay outside the gene matches. The CDR3 sequence is 16 residues long. For the CDR3, the DNA is TGTGCCAGCAGTGCCAGTCAGCGGGGGGCGAGGGAGACCCAGTACTTC. Encoded protein: CASSASQRGARETQYF.

This chain uses TRBV7-2 with TRBJ2-5; D unclear. V was trimmed by 1 base and J by 4 bases, leaving 7 bases between them. CDR1 is SGHTA, CDR2 FQGNSA, per germline. The CDR3 loop spans 13 amino acids. CDR3 nucleotide sequence: TGTGCCAGCAGCTTAGGCCGCTTAGAGACCCAGTACTTC. This encodes CASSLGRLETQYF.

Of note for this clonotype: No DNA is shown, since the ends of the CDR3 on it are uncertain; the CDR3 is the one TCRdb lists. V and J are TRBV30 and TRBJ1-3; TRBD1 is taken as the D call from the table, unchecked against the DNA. The CDR3 spans 15 residues, counting both ends. Germline V gives CDR1 GTSNPN, CDR2 SVGIG (reference sequence). The CDR3 loop is CACAWGAIPGNTIYF.

This clonotype was observed a few times. The V gene is TRBV30, the J gene TRBJ2-5; possibly TRBD1 for D (6 bases). CDR1 is GTSNPN and CDR2 is SVGIG in the germline V gene (reference sequence). This CDR3 is built from 14 residues. Trimming stripped 3 bases from V and 0 bases from J, with 11 bases between. The CDR3 DNA reads as TGTGCCTGGAGGCGACAGGCCAACCAAGAGACCCAGTACTTC. The encoded protein is CAWRRQANQETQYF.

The chain employs TRBV29-1 and TRBJ2-2, with TRBD2 matching over 7 bases. The CDR3 consists of 16 residues. Trimming took 5 bases from V and 4 from J; bases not matched to a gene: 13. The germline CDR1 and CDR2 sequences are SQVTM and ANQGSEA. In DNA form, the CDR3 reads TGCAGCGTTCGAAATCTCGGTCCGGGGGGCACCGGGGAGCTGTTTTTT. It specifies CSVRNLGPGGTGELFF.

The chain carries TRBV11-2 and TRBJ2-2; D uncertain. The CDR3 runs 12 residues. Germline CDR1 and CDR2: SGHAT and FQNNGV. V shed 3 bases and J shed 6 bases, with 5 bases lying between them. DNA for the CDR3: TGTGCCAGCAGCTTTCGGCCCGGGGAGCTGTTTTTT. Protein: CASSFRPGELFF.

This clonotype occurred many times. This rearrangement joins TRBV29-1 to TRBJ2-3; 7 nucleotides align to TRBD2. Germline-derived CDR1 and CDR2 are SQVTM and ANQGSEA. Unmatched junction bases numbered 3, after V lost 7 bases and J lost 5 bases. This CDR3 is built from 11 residues. CDR3 bases: TGCAGCGGGGGGAGGGGAGATACGCAGTATTTT. It specifies CSGGRGDTQYF.

This clonotype came up many times. The genes are TRBV28 and TRBJ1-2, with 8 positions matching TRBD1. Germline CDR1 reads MDHEN; CDR2 reads SYDVKM. The CDR3 is made up of 15 amino acids. Losses at the gene ends were 1 base for V and 8 bases for J; bases not matched to a gene: 9. CDR3 nucleotides: TGTGCCAGCAGTTTATCCTGGCGACAGGGGAACGGCTACACCTTC. It encodes CASSLSWRQGNGYTF.

This clonotype was recorded at least ten times. The chain combines TRBV5-1 with TRBJ2-3; the D gene is possibly TRBD1 (5 bases). In germline, CDR1 is SGHRS, CDR2 YFSETQ. The CDR3 runs 13 residues. V lost 0 bases to trimming and J lost 4 bases, with 6 bases between them. DNA for the CDR3: TGCGCCAGCAGCTTGGGACAGCCAGATACGCAGTATTTT. It yields the protein CASSLGQPDTQYF. The whole variable domain, remainder taken from reference TRBV5-1 and TRBJ2-3, is KAGVTQTPRYLIKTRGQQVTLSCSPISGHRSVSWYQQTPGQGLQFLFEYFSETQRNKGNFPGRFSGRQFSNSRSEMNVSTLELGDSALYLCASSLGQPDTQYFGPGTRLTVL.

This clonotype has at least ten counts. The chain combines TRBV27 with TRBJ2-2; 8 bases align to TRBD2. This CDR3 spans 19 amino acids. Germline CDR1 reads MNHEY; CDR2 reads SMNVEV (reference sequence). Germline trimming cut 6 bases from V and 0 bases from J; bases unmatched to any gene: 15. CDR3 loop: CASRSAVHSGGPNTGELFF. CDR3 bases: TGTGCCAGCAGATCCGCGGTCCACTCGGGGGGGCCGAACACCGGGGAGCTGTTTTTT.

This clonotype was observed a handful of times. This chain uses TRBV28 with TRBJ1-6, with D maybe TRBD1 (5 bases). V was trimmed by 3 bases and J by 7 bases, leaving 13 bases between them. This CDR3 is built from 15 residues. Germline CDR1 is MDHEN and CDR2 is SYDVKM. DNA of the CDR3: TGTGCCAGCAGTTTCCCGGGGGGAGGGAATTCACCCCTCCACTTT. Amino acid sequence: CASSFPGGGNSPLHF.